The 23 T cell receptor beta chains below all came from one sample that was sequenced in a study of T cell changes during pregnancy in multiple sclerosis. Here immunoSEQ multiplex PCR was the method, and the copy in TCRdb shows in-frame clones only, minus some. Counted here are 90,000 or so clones, 91% occurring once; the ten biggest clones make up 3.5% to 4%. The sample here was PBMCs, taken in the first trimester of pregnancy. The source of these receptors is a female donor in good health, serving as a control in a pregnancy study. Some clones in this sample may be carry-over from other donors' samples.

The chain carries TRBV5-1 and TRBJ1-1, with 8 bases lining up with TRBD1. The CDR3 runs 16 residues. The V and J ends lost 3 bases and 4 bases, in that order; junction bases with no gene match: 11. Germline CDR1 and CDR2: SGHRS and YFSETQ. In DNA, the CDR3 is TGCGCCAGCAGCTCAAGGTACAGGGGGGTGGCCACTGAAGCTTTCTTT. Protein sequence: CASSSRYRGVATEAFF.

This chain connects TRBV4-1 to TRBJ2-3; D ambiguous. The CDR3 consists of 16 residues. V lost 0 bases and J lost 1, with 11 bases in between. Germline assignment: CDR1 MGHRA and CDR2 YSYEKL. The CDR3 coding sequence is TGCGCCAGCAGCCAAGATGATATGGCGGGCACAGATACGCAGTATTTT. Its protein is CASSQDDMAGTDTQYF.

J is TRBJ2-6 and V is TRBV28; D is perhaps TRBD1 (6 bases). Germline CDR1 is MDHEN and CDR2 is SYDVKM. The CDR3 length is 19 residues. V lost 7 bases, J lost 1 base, and 23 bases lay in between. The CDR3 DNA reads as TGTGCCAGCACGGGGCGATTAGGACAGCTGTTTTCTGGGGCCAACGTCCTGACTTTC. This encodes CASTGRLGQLFSGANVLTF.

This clone is a singleton in its sample. This rearrangement joins TRBV6-6 to TRBJ2-7; TRBD1 matches at 9 bases. This CDR3 contains 14 residues. Germline CDR1 and CDR2: MNHNY and SVGAGI (reference sequence). J was trimmed by 2 bases and V by 7 bases; bases with no gene match: 6. The CDR3 DNA sequence: TGTGCCAGCACCCCACAGGGGGCGGCCTACGAGCAGTACTTC. The encoded protein is CASTPQGAAYEQYF.

The chain has TRBV6-1 and TRBJ2-5; tentative D call: TRBD2 (7 bases). The CDR3 totals 16 residues. The V gene's germline CDR1 is MNHNS and CDR2 SASEGT. V was clipped by 4 bases and J by 5 bases, with 20 bases between them. In DNA, the CDR3 is TGTGCCAGCAGTGTCCAAGGGGGGGTCGGGCGGGAGACCCAGTACTTC. This encodes CASSVQGGVGRETQYF.

The chain is built from TRBV27 and TRBJ1-2; possible D gene TRBD1, 5 bases. Trimming left V 1 base short and J 4 bases short, with 13 bases between. The CDR3 spans 15 residues. The germline V gene has CDR1 MNHEY and CDR2 SMNVEV (reference sequence). The CDR3 loop reads CASSLLGQGGYGYTF. As DNA, the CDR3 is TGTGCCAGCAGTTTATTGGGCCAGGGAGGCTATGGCTACACCTTC.

The rearrangement uses TRBV6-1 and TRBJ1-4, with 10 bases that match TRBD1. V lost 8 bases to trimming and J lost 8 bases; unmatched junction nucleotides: 5. This CDR3 is built from 13 residues. CDR1 is MNHNS, CDR2 SASEGT, per germline. The CDR3 DNA reads TGTGCCAGCTACGACAGGGGGCGGGAAAAACTGTTTTTT. The encoded protein is CASYDRGREKLFF.

V is TRBV27 and J is TRBJ1-4; D might be TRBD1 (5 bases). The V and J ends lost 3 bases and 7 bases respectively, with 15 bases between them. The CDR3 length is 15 residues. CDR1 and CDR2 from the germline V gene are MNHEY and SMNVEV (reference sequence). The CDR3 DNA is TGTGCCAGCAGTTTCGGGGGGATTCATGGTGAAAAACTGTTTTTT. Protein product: CASSFGGIHGEKLFF.

This clone was seen a single time. The CDR3 DNA reads as TGTGCCAGCAGCCCAACGGGGAGGTCAAACTACGAGCAGTACTTC. This gives the protein CASSPTGRSNYEQYF. This chain connects TRBV4-2 to TRBJ2-7, with TRBD2 as a possible D gene (6 bases). Germline V lookup: CDR1 LGHNA, CDR2 YNFKEQ. The V and J ends lost 4 bases and 3 bases respectively, with 16 bases between them. The CDR3 has 15 amino acids.

The V gene is TRBV19, the J gene TRBJ1-1; D unclear. The V gene's germline CDR1 is LNHDA and CDR2 SQIVND (reference sequence). This CDR3 comprises 15 residues. Trimming took 0 bases from V and 2 from J, leaving 10 bases between them. The CDR3 loop is CASSIDPGLNTEAFF. In nucleotides, the CDR3 is TGTGCCAGTAGTATAGATCCTGGCCTCAACACTGAAGCTTTCTTT.

The chain recombines TRBV14 with TRBJ2-3; D gene unclear. Trimming left V 0 bases short and J 4 bases short, with 8 bases between. CDR3 size: 14 residues. The germline V gene has CDR1 SGHDN and CDR2 FVKESK. CDR3 DNA: TGTGCCAGCAGCCAAGATTCAGTTCCAGATACGCAGTATTTT. Its translation: CASSQDSVPDTQYF.

This chain uses TRBV27 with TRBJ1-5; D perhaps matches TRBD1 (6 bases). Germline CDR1 and CDR2: MNHEY and SMNVEV (reference sequence). The CDR3 loop spans 15 amino acids. The V and J ends lost 5 bases and 0 bases respectively, with 11 bases between them. The CDR3 bases are TGTGCCAGCAGTCGAGGACAGCATAGCAATCAGCCCCAGCATTTT. Its protein product is CASSRGQHSNQPQHF.

The gene calls are TRBV6-1 and TRBJ2-2, with TRBD1 matching over 7 bases. The germline V gene has CDR1 MNHNS and CDR2 SASEGT. This CDR3 is built from 15 residues. Germline trimming cut 7 bases from V and 8 bases from J; bases unmatched to any gene: 13. The CDR3 spells CASMKQGNLVGELFF. The DNA of the CDR3 is TGTGCCAGCATGAAACAGGGGAATTTGGTAGGGGAGCTGTTTTTT.

The rearrangement links TRBV5-1 to TRBJ1-5; a possible D gene is TRBD1 (6 bases). V lost 0 bases to trimming and J lost 5 bases, with 9 bases between them. This CDR3 contains 14 residues. The V gene's germline CDR1 is SGHRS and CDR2 YFSETQ. In nucleotides, the CDR3 is TGCGCCAGCAGCTTGGAGTGGGGGCATCAGCCCCAGCATTTT. Amino acids: CASSLEWGHQPQHF.

The chain carries TRBV7-6 and TRBJ2-3; tentative D call: TRBD2 (6 bases). The CDR3 covers 16 residues. Per the germline V gene, CDR1 is SGHVS and CDR2 is FNYEAQ. Trimming shortened V by 0 bases and J by 4 bases, and 14 bases separated the two germline ends. In nucleotides, the CDR3 is TGTGCCAGCAGCTTAGCCGGAGGGGTGGGGGCAGATACGCAGTATTTT. Protein product: CASSLAGGVGADTQYF.

V usage is TRBV6-5 and J usage is TRBJ2-5; the match to TRBD1 covers 7 bases. The J segment lost 5 bases and the V segment lost 6 bases, leaving 6 bases of the junction unmatched. CDR3 size: 13 residues. Germline loops: CDR1 MNHEY, CDR2 SVGAGI. CDR3 nucleotide sequence: TGTGCCAGCAGCCTACAGGGGTCCGAGACCCAGTACTTC. Translated: CASSLQGSETQYF.

The V gene is TRBV5-1, the J gene TRBJ2-1, with 7 positions matching TRBD2. The CDR3 covers 15 residues. CDR1 is SGHRS and CDR2 is YFSETQ in the germline V gene. The V gene end was trimmed by 0 bases and the J gene end by 5 bases; junction bases not matched to a gene: 5. For the CDR3, the DNA is TGCGCCAGCAGCTTGGCTCTGGCGGGGGACAATGAGCAGTTCTTC. It encodes CASSLALAGDNEQFF. Variable domain in full (rest from reference TRBV5-1 and TRBJ2-1): KAGVTQTPRYLIKTRGQQVTLSCSPISGHRSVSWYQQTPGQGLQFLFEYFSETQRNKGNFPGRFSGRQFSNSRSEMNVSTLELGDSALYLCASSLALAGDNEQFFGPGTRLTVL.

This clone occurred a few times. The chain employs TRBV6-4 and TRBJ2-3; TRBD2 agrees at 10 bases. V lost 6 bases, J lost 2 bases, and 2 bases stayed unmatched. The germline V gene encodes CDR1 MRHNA and CDR2 SNTAGT. The CDR3 runs 14 residues. CDR3 region: CASSLAGDTDTQYF. The DNA for the CDR3 is TGTGCCAGCAGCCTAGCGGGAGACACAGATACGCAGTATTTT.

The rearrangement links TRBV4-1 to TRBJ2-7; 13 nucleotides line up with TRBD2. Germline lookup yields CDR1 MGHRA and CDR2 YSYEKL. Trimming at V came to 0 bases and at J to 6 bases, leaving 5 bases not matched to a gene. This CDR3 spans 16 amino acids. CDR3 region: CASSQETSGGDPEQYF. The CDR3 region has the DNA TGCGCCAGCAGCCAAGAAACTAGCGGGGGGGATCCCGAGCAGTACTTC.

The rearrangement joins TRBV19 to TRBJ1-1, with 7 bases matching TRBD1. V dropped 8 bases and J dropped 0; count of bases not matched to a gene: 15. The CDR3 totals 17 residues. Germline CDR1 and CDR2: LNHDA and SQIVND (reference sequence). In DNA form, the CDR3 reads TGTGCCAGTGTGAAGGGGGCCGCGAGATTAATGAACACTGAAGCTTTCTTT. Its translation is CASVKGAARLMNTEAFF. The entire variable domain, with the rest obtained from reference TRBV19 and TRBJ1-1, is as follows: DGGITQSPKYLFRKEGQNVTLSCEQNLNHDAMYWYRQDPGQGLRLIYYSQIVNDFQKGDIAEGYSVSREKKESFPLTVTSAQKNPTAFYLCASVKGAARLMNTEAFFGQGTRLTVV.

V and J are TRBV20-1 and TRBJ1-1; maybe TRBD1 (5 bases). Germline CDR1 and CDR2: DFQATT and SNEGSKA (reference sequence). This CDR3 has 11 amino acids. V dropped 5 bases and J dropped 8 bases, with 12 bases sitting between them. CDR3 protein: CSAPRQGEAFF. DNA of the CDR3: TGCAGTGCTCCACGTCAGGGAGAAGCTTTCTTT.

Here the CDR3 reads CATSRGGQGSYGYTF. CDR3 sequence (DNA): TGTGCCACCAGCAGAGGTGGACAGGGGTCCTATGGCTACACCTTC. The chain couples TRBV15 to TRBJ1-2; the match to TRBD1 covers 9 bases. Germline-derived CDR1 and CDR2 are LNHNV and YYDKDF (reference sequence). After removal of 1 base from V and 4 bases from J, the junction contained 4 bases not matched to a gene. The CDR3 contains 15 residues.

V and J are TRBV27 and TRBJ1-1, with unresolved D. The length of the CDR3 is 12 residues. Trimming removed 8 bases at V and 2 bases at J, with 9 bases between. Germline V gives CDR1 MNHEY, CDR2 SMNVEV (reference sequence). CDR3 sequence: CASQTGNTEAFF. CDR3 coding DNA: TGTGCCAGCCAGACGGGAAACACTGAAGCTTTCTTT.